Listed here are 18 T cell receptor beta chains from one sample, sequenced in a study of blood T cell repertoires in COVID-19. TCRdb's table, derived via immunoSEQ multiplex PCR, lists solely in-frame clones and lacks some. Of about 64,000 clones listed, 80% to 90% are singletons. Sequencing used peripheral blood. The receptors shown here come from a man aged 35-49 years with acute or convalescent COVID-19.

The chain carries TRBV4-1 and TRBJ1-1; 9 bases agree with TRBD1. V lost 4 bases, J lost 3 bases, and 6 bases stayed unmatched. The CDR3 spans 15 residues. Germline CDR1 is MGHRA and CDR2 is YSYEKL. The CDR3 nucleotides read TGCGCCAGCAGCCTCCTCCGGGACAGGGACACTGAAGCTTTCTTT. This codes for CASSLLRDRDTEAFF.

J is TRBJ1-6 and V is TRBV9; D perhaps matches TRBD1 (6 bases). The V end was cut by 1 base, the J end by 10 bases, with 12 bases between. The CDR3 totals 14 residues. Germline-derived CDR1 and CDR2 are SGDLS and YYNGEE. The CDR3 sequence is CASSVTWGQSPLHF. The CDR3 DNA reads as TGTGCCAGCAGCGTAACGTGGGGGCAGTCACCCCTCCACTTT.

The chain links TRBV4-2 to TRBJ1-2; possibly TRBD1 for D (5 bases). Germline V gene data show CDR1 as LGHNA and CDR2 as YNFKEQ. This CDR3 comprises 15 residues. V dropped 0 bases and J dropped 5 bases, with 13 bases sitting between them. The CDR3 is CASSQDSGGEYGYTF. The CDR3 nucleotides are TGTGCCAGCAGCCAAGATTCGGGGGGAGAATATGGCTACACCTTC.

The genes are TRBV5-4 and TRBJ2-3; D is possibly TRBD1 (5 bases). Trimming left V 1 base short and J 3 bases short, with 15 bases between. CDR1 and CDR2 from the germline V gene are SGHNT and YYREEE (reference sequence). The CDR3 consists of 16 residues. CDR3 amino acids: CASSLRGSLWTDTQYF. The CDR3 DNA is TGTGCCAGCAGCTTGAGGGGTTCTCTATGGACAGATACGCAGTATTTT.

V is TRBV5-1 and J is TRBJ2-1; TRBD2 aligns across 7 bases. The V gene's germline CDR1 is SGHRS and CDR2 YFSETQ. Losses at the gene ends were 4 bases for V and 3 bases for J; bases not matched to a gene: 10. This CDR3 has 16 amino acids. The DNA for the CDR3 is TGCGCCAGCAGCCCCCTCGGGAGCGGGAACTACAATGAGCAGTTCTTC. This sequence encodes CASSPLGSGNYNEQFF.

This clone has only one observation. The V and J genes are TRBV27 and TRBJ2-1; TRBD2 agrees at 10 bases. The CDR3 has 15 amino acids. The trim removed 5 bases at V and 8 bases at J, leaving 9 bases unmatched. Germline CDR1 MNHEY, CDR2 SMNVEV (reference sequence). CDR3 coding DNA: TGTGCCAGCAGTCCACTAGCGGGGTCTGGTCATGAGCAGTTCTTC. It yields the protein CASSPLAGSGHEQFF.

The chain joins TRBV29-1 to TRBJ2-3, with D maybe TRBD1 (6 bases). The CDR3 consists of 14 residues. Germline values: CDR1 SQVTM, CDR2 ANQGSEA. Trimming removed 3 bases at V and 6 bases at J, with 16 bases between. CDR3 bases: TGCAGCGTTGATGGGACAACAGGATCCGATACGCAGTATTTT. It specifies CSVDGTTGSDTQYF.

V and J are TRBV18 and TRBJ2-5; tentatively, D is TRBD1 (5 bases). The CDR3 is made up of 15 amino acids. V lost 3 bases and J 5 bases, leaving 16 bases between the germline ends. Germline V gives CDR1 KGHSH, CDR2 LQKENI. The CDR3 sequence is CASSPDRLSGETQYF. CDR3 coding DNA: TGTGCCAGCTCACCTGACAGATTAAGTGGGGAGACCCAGTACTTC.

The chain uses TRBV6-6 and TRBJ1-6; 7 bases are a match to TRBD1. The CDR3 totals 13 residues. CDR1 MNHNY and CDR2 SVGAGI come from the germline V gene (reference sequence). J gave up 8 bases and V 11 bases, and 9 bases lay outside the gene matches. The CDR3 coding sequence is TGTGCCGGCTCCGGGACAGACTATTCACCCCTCCACTTT. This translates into CAGSGTDYSPLHF.

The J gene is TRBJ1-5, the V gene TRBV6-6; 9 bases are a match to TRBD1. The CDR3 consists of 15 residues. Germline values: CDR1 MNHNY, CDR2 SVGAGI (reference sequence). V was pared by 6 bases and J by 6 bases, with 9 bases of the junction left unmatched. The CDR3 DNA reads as TGTGCCAGCAGGCTCGACAGGGGGGAAAGTCAGCCCCAGCATTTT. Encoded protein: CASRLDRGESQPQHF.

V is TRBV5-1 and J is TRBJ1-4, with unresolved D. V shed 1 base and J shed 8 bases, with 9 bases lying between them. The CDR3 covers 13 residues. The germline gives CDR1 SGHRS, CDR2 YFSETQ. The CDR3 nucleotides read TGCGCCAGCAGCTTGTTGACGGGAGAAAAACTGTTTTTT. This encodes CASSLLTGEKLFF.

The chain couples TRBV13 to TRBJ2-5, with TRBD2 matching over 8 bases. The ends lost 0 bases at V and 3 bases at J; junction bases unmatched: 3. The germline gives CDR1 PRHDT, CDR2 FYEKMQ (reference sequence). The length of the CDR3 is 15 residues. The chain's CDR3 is CASSLGLAEEETQYF. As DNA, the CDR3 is TGTGCCAGCAGCTTAGGACTAGCGGAAGAAGAGACCCAGTACTTC.

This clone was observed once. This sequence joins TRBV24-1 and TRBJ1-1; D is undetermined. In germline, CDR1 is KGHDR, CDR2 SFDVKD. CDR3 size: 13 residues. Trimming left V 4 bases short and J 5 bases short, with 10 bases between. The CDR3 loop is CATSDRMDTEAFF. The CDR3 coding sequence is TGTGCCACCAGTGACAGGATGGATACTGAAGCTTTCTTT.

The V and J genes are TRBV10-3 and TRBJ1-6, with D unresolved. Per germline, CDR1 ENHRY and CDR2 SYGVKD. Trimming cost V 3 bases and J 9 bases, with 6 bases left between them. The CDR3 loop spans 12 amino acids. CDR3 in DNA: TGTGCCATCAGTGACCAGCGTTCACCCCTCCACTTT. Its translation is CAISDQRSPLHF.

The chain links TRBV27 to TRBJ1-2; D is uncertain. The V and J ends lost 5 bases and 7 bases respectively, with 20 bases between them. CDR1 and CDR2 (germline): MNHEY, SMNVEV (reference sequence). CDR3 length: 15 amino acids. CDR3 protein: CASSLTRIEVGGYTF. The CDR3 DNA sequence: TGTGCCAGCAGTCTGACTCGGATTGAGGTTGGTGGCTACACCTTC.

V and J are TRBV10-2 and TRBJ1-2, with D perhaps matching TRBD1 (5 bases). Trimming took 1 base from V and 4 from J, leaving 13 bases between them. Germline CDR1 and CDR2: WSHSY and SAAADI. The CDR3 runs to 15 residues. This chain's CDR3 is CASSELAGNTYGYTF. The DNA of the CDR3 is TGCGCCAGCAGTGAGTTGGCAGGGAATACCTATGGCTACACCTTC.

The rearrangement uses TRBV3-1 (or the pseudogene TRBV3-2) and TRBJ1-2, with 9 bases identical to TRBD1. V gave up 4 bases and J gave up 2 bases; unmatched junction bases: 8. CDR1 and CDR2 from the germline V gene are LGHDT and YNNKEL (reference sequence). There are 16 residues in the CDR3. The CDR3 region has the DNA TGTGCCAGCAGCCCCTCAGGACAGGGGAAGAACTATGGCTACACCTTC. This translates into CASSPSGQGKNYGYTF.

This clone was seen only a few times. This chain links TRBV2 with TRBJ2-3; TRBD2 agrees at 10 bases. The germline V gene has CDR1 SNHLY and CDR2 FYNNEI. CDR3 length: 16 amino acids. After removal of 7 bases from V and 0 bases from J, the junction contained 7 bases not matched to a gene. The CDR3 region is CASTPSGGPSTDTQYF. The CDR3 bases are TGTGCCAGCACGCCTAGCGGGGGCCCTAGCACAGATACGCAGTATTTT.